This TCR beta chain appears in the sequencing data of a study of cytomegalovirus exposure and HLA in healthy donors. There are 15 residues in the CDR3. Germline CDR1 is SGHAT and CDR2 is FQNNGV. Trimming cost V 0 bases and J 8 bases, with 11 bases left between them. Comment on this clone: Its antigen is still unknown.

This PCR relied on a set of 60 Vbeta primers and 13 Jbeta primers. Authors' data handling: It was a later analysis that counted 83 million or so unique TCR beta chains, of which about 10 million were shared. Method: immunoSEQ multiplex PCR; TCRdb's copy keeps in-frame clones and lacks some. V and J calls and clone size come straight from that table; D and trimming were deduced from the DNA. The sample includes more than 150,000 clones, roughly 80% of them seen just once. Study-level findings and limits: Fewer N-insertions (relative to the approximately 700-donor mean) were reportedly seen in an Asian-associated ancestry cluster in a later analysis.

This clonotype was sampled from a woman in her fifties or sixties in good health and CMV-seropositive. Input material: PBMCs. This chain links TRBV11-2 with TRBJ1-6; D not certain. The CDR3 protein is CASSLEGSNYSPLHF. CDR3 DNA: TGTGCCAGCAGCTTAGAGGGCAGTAACTATTCACCCCTCCACTTT.